These 25 T cell receptor beta chains were all obtained from the same sample, sequenced in a study of cytomegalovirus exposure and HLA in healthy donors. Primers for the PCR totalled 60 Vbeta and 13 Jbeta. This table comes from immunoSEQ multiplex PCR, and its TCRdb copy is limited to in-frame clones, with some not included. The sample table sets out over 80,000 clones. Sequenced: PBMCs. The origin of the receptors is a girl aged 10-17 years in good health and CMV-seropositive.

The rearrangement links TRBV9 to TRBJ2-3; a weak D match, TRBD1 (5 bases). CDR1 and CDR2 from the germline V gene are SGDLS and YYNGEE. This CDR3 has 13 amino acids. Trimming took 5 bases from V and 9 from J, leaving 16 bases between them. The CDR3 spells CASSTAQGGTQYF. The CDR3 bases are TGTGCCAGCAGTACCGCCCAGGGCGGCACGCAGTATTTT.

This chain uses TRBV4-1 with TRBJ1-1, with D maybe TRBD1 (5 bases). Germline lookup yields CDR1 MGHRA and CDR2 YSYEKL. The ends were cut back, 1 base at V and 6 bases at J, with 15 bases in the middle. The CDR3 has 15 amino acids. CDR3 nucleotide sequence: TGCGCCAGCAGCCAAGGGGGGAGGGGAGGCGCTGAAGCTTTCTTT. This encodes CASSQGGRGGAEAFF.

V usage is TRBV11-3 and J usage is TRBJ2-7, with 8 bases fitting TRBD1. V lost 0 bases, J lost 4 bases, and 5 bases stayed unmatched. CDR3 length: 15 amino acids. The V gene's germline CDR1 is SGHNT and CDR2 YENEEA. CDR3 in DNA: TGTGCCAGCAGCTTAGAGCAGGGGGCAGGGTACGAGCAGTACGTC. Amino acid sequence: CASSLEQGAGYEQYV.

The J gene is TRBJ1-4, the V gene TRBV19; D not certain. CDR1 is LNHDA and CDR2 is SQIVND in the germline V gene (reference sequence). The CDR3 is 16 residues long. Trimming shortened V by 3 bases and J by 0 bases, and 11 bases separated the two germline ends. DNA for the CDR3: TGTGCCAGTAGTATTGGTCAGGTCGCAACTAATGAAAAACTGTTTTTT. Its protein is CASSIGQVATNEKLFF.

This rearrangement joins TRBV19 to TRBJ1-2; D perhaps matches TRBD1 (5 bases). Germline V gives CDR1 LNHDA, CDR2 SQIVND (reference sequence). CDR3 length: 14 residues. V shed 0 bases and J shed 2 bases, with 7 bases lying between them. As DNA, the CDR3 is TGTGCCAGTAGTATAGAAACAGGAAACTATGGCTACACCTTC. Its translation is CASSIETGNYGYTF. The variable domain in full, completed from reference TRBV19 and TRBJ1-2, reads DGGITQSPKYLFRKEGQNVTLSCEQNLNHDAMYWYRQDPGQGLRLIYYSQIVNDFQKGDIAEGYSVSREKKESFPLTVTSAQKNPTAFYLCASSIETGNYGYTFGSGTRLTVV.

J is TRBJ2-6 and V is TRBV29-1, with D unresolved. The ends were cut back, 4 bases at V and 0 bases at J, with 19 bases in the middle. Germline-derived CDR1 and CDR2 are SQVTM and ANQGSEA. This CDR3 comprises 18 residues. The DNA of the CDR3 is TGCAGCGTTGGTGGCCCCCAGAATTCAAGCTCTGGGGCCAACGTCCTGACTTTC. Translated: CSVGGPQNSSSGANVLTF.

The genes are TRBV5-1 and TRBJ2-7, with D possibly being TRBD2 (5 bases). The V gene lost 3 bases and the J gene lost 2 bases, with 18 bases spanning the gap. The CDR3 loop spans 16 amino acids. Germline assignment: CDR1 SGHRS and CDR2 YFSETQ. The CDR3 bases are TGCGCCAGCAGCTGGCGGACGGGTATTAGCGCCTACGAGCAGTACTTC. The encoded protein is CASSWRTGISAYEQYF. The full variable domain, its missing parts supplied by reference TRBV5-1 and TRBJ2-7, is KAGVTQTPRYLIKTRGQQVTLSCSPISGHRSVSWYQQTPGQGLQFLFEYFSETQRNKGNFPGRFSGRQFSNSRSEMNVSTLELGDSALYLCASSWRTGISAYEQYFGPGTRLTVT.

Notes on this clone: Additional DNA sequences in this sample encode the identical CDR3. The chain joins TRBV18 to TRBJ1-6, with 10 bases identical to TRBD1. The CDR3 has 17 residues. Germline V CDR1 and CDR2: KGHSH, LQKENI. The J segment lost 6 bases and the V segment lost 5 bases, leaving 10 bases of the junction unmatched. CDR3 sequence reads: CASSTVTGDRGNSPLHF. DNA for the CDR3: TGTGCCAGCTCAACGGTTACTGGGGACAGGGGTAATTCACCCCTCCACTTT.

V is TRBV6-5 and J is TRBJ1-5; D perhaps matches TRBD1 (6 bases). Deletions cut 2 bases from V and 2 bases from J, with 7 bases between. Per the germline V gene, CDR1 is MNHEY and CDR2 is SVGAGI. The CDR3 covers 14 residues. CDR3 nucleotide sequence: TGTGCCAGCAGTTACAACAGGGGCAATCAGCCCCAGCATTTT. Its translation: CASSYNRGNQPQHF.

The chain is built from TRBV9 and TRBJ1-2; D is undetermined. CDR1 and CDR2 (germline): SGDLS, YYNGEE. Deletions cut 0 bases from V and 8 bases from J, with 11 bases between. This CDR3 is 13 amino acids long. CDR3 in DNA: TGTGCCAGCAGCGTAGCGGGATCGGGGGGCTACACCTTC. Encoded protein: CASSVAGSGGYTF.

This chain uses TRBV11-3 with TRBJ1-6; a weak D match, TRBD1 (6 bases). With 5 bases removed from V and 10 bases from J, the gap between germline ends came to 30 bases. This CDR3 contains 19 residues. The germline CDR1 and CDR2 sequences are SGHNT and YENEEA. The CDR3 DNA is TGTGCCAGCAGCCCCCATCTACCGGGACGAAAGGGGGTGTTATCACCCCTCCACTTT. It yields the protein CASSPHLPGRKGVLSPLHF.

The chain combines TRBV19 with TRBJ1-1, with D hard to call. Germline V gene lookup returns CDR1 LNHDA and CDR2 SQIVND (reference sequence). The CDR3 consists of 14 residues. The V and J ends lost 3 bases and 4 bases respectively, with 12 bases between them. The CDR3 DNA reads TGTGCCAGTAGTATCTGGGGAGAGAGCACTGAAGCTTTCTTT. Encoded protein: CASSIWGESTEAFF.

The rearrangement uses TRBV11-2 and TRBJ2-2; perhaps TRBD2 as D (6 bases). The CDR3 has 17 residues. V was trimmed by 6 bases and J by 0 bases, leaving 17 bases between them. Germline lookup yields CDR1 SGHAT and CDR2 FQNNGV. For the CDR3, the DNA is TGTGCCAGCAGTTCAACGGCGGGGCGAACGAACACCGGGGAGCTGTTTTTT. Its protein is CASSSTAGRTNTGELFF.

V usage is TRBV5-1 and J usage is TRBJ2-7; D gene uncertain. The CDR3 spans 14 residues. Germline V lookup: CDR1 SGHRS, CDR2 YFSETQ. V gave up 2 bases and J gave up 4 bases, with 13 bases separating them. The CDR3 nucleotides are TGCGCCAGCAGCTTAGATAGCAATGGTTACGAGCAGTACGTC. Protein: CASSLDSNGYEQYV.

Comments on this clone: One end of the junction is discordant with germline, which a read error may explain. This chain uses TRBV29-1 with TRBJ2-5, with D uncertain. Germline CDR1 SQVTM, CDR2 ANQGSEA. This CDR3 has 13 residues. In DNA, the CDR3 is TGCAGCGTGGAAGATTCAGGAAGGGAGACCCAGTACTTC. It translates to CSVEDSGRETQYF. Variable domain in full (rest from reference TRBV29-1 and TRBJ2-5): SAVISQKPSRDICQRGTSLTIQCQVDSQVTMMFWYRQQPGQSLTLIATANQGSEATYESGFVIDKFPISRPNLTFSTLTVSNMSPEDSSIYLCSVEDSGRETQYFGPGTRLLVL.

The rearrangement joins TRBV5-5 to TRBJ1-5; no firm D call. Trimming removed 4 bases from V and 7 bases from J, with 12 bases in between. This CDR3 is built from 13 residues. Germline loops: CDR1 SGHKS, CDR2 YYEKEE (reference sequence). The CDR3 DNA sequence: TGTGCCAGCAGCCCCACATGGAGGCAGCCCCAGCATTTT. Translated, it gives CASSPTWRQPQHF.

The rearrangement uses TRBV9 and TRBJ2-2, with D possibly being TRBD2 (6 bases). The length of the CDR3 is 16 residues. V was clipped by 1 base and J by 1 base, with 11 bases between them. In germline, CDR1 is SGDLS, CDR2 YYNGEE. The DNA for the CDR3 is TGTGCCAGCAGCGTAAATCCGGGGGAGAACACCGGGGAGCTGTTTTTT. Protein product: CASSVNPGENTGELFF.

The V call is TRBV13, the J call TRBJ2-7; D might be TRBD1 (5 bases). CDR3 length: 12 amino acids. V dropped 2 bases and J dropped 10 bases, with 12 bases sitting between them. Germline V gives CDR1 PRHDT, CDR2 FYEKMQ (reference sequence). CDR3 sequence reads: CASSLSGSEQYV. The CDR3 DNA follows: TGTGCCAGCAGCTTATCAGGGTCCGAACAGTACGTC.

The chain joins TRBV11-2 to TRBJ2-1; no reliable D call. Trimming removed 5 bases at V and 6 bases at J, with 14 bases between. CDR3 length: 14 residues. CDR1 is SGHAT, CDR2 FQNNGV, per germline. The CDR3: CASSRQPQANEQFF. CDR3 DNA sequence: TGTGCCAGCAGCCGACAACCCCAGGCCAATGAGCAGTTCTTC.

The chain recombines TRBV7-9 with TRBJ2-5; possibly TRBD2 for D (5 bases). The J call may be mistaken, given a closer DNA end match to TRBJ2-7. This CDR3 has 14 amino acids. Germline V lookup: CDR1 SEHNR, CDR2 FQNEAQ (reference sequence). CDR3 residues: CASSFGVGVDEQYF. As DNA, the CDR3 is TGTGCCAGCAGCTTCGGGGTAGGCGTCGACGAGCAGTACTTC.

CDR3 nucleotide sequence: TGTGCCAGTAGTAGGGTCAGGGGGGATGAAGCTTTCTTT. This codes for CASSRVRGDEAFF. The V and J genes are TRBV19 and TRBJ1-1, with 7 bases that match TRBD1. CDR3 length: 13 amino acids. J lost 7 bases, V lost 4 bases, and 6 bases had no gene match. Germline V gives CDR1 LNHDA, CDR2 SQIVND (reference sequence).

CDR3 amino acids: CASSAGTGGEQYV. The CDR3 DNA reads TGTGCCAGTAGTGCGGGGACAGGGGGAGAGCAGTACGTC. The rearrangement joins TRBV19 to TRBJ2-7, with TRBD1 identical over 11 bases. The V gene's germline CDR1 is LNHDA and CDR2 SQIVND (reference sequence). The CDR3 consists of 13 residues. V dropped 5 bases and J dropped 7; count of bases not matched to a gene: 4.

The V call is TRBV5-4, the J call TRBJ2-3; 11 bases map to TRBD2. The CDR3 contains 14 residues. Germline loops: CDR1 SGHNT, CDR2 YYREEE (reference sequence). V lost 3 bases and J lost 5; bases outside the gene matches: 2. The CDR3 DNA is TGTGCCAGCAGCTCAACTAGCGGGGGAGATACGCAGTATTTT. Translation: CASSSTSGGDTQYF.

The chain uses TRBV2 and TRBJ2-1; 11 positions match TRBD2. V lost 5 bases to trimming and J lost 10 bases; unmatched junction nucleotides: 7. The V gene's germline CDR1 is SNHLY and CDR2 FYNNEI. This CDR3 has 14 residues. Here the CDR3 DNA reads TGTGCCAGCAGTATTAGCGGGGGGGCAGGAGAGCAGTTCTTC. Amino acid sequence: CASSISGGAGEQFF. Full variable domain (remainder filled in from reference TRBV2 and TRBJ2-1): EPEVTQTPSHQVTQMGQEVILRCVPISNHLYFYWYRQILGQKVEFLVSFYNNEISEKSEIFDDQFSVERPDGSNFTLKIRSTKLEDSAMYFCASSISGGAGEQFFGPGTRLTVL.

The chain couples TRBV4-1 to TRBJ1-1; perhaps TRBD1 as D (6 bases). The germline CDR1 and CDR2 sequences are MGHRA and YSYEKL. V shed 3 bases and J shed 7 bases, with 21 bases lying between them. This CDR3 has 16 residues. The CDR3 nucleotides are TGCGCCAGCAGCCAGGCACCCCACGGGGACACCCTTGAAGCTTTCTTT. This sequence encodes CASSQAPHGDTLEAFF.